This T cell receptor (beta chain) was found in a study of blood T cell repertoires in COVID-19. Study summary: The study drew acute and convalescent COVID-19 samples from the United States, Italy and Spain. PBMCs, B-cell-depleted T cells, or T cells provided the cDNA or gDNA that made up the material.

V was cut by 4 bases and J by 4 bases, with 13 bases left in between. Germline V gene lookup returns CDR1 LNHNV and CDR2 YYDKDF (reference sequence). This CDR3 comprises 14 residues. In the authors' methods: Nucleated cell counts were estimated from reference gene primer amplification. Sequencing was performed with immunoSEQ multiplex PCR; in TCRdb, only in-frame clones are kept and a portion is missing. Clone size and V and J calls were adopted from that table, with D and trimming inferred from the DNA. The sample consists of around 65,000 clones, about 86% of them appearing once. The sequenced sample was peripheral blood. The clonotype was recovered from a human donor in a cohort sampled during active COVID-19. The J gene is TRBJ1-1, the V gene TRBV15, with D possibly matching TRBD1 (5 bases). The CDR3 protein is CATSIPPGPTEAFF. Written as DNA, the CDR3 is TGTGCCACCAGCATTCCCCCAGGGCCCACTGAAGCTTTCTTT.